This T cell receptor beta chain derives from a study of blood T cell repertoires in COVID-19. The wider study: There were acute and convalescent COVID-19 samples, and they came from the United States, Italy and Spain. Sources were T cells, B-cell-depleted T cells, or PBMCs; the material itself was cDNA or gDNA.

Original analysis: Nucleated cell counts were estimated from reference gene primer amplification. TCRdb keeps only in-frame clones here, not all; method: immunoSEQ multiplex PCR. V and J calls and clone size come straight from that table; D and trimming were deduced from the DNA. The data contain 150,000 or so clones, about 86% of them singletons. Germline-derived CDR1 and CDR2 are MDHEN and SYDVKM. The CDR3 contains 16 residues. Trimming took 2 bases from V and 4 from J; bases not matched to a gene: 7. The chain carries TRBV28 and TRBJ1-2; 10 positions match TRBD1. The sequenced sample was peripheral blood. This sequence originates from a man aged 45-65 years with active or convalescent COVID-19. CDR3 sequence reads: CASSLKTGGAGYGYTF. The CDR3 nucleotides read TGTGCCAGCAGTTTAAAGACAGGGGGCGCCGGCTATGGCTACACCTTC.